The 7 T cell receptor beta chains in this list originate from one sample, sequenced in a study of CD8+ T cells in alopecia areata. Investigators isolated RNA and reverse transcribed it into cDNA to act as the sequencing template. The method was immunoSEQ multiplex PCR; TCRdb's version includes in-frame clones alone and lacks a portion of them. In the table there are 130,000 or so clones, about 86% of which are singletons. Treatment given: oral pan-JAK inhibitor, 5-10 mg twice daily. This sample comprised CD8+ T cells sorted from blood, obtained at week 4, from a patient treated with tofacitinib. These receptors all come from a human donor with alopecia areata.

This chain links TRBV27 with TRBJ2-3; 10 nucleotides align to TRBD1. This CDR3 spans 20 amino acids. V dropped 6 bases and J dropped 1; count of bases not matched to a gene: 19. CDR1 is MNHEY, CDR2 SMNVEV, per germline (reference sequence). The CDR3 loop is CASRQGTGDYSGTGTDTQYF. The CDR3 coding sequence is TGTGCCAGCAGACAAGGGACAGGGGACTATAGCGGTACCGGCACAGATACGCAGTATTTT.

Here the CDR3 reads CASSHWSDNEQFF. Here the CDR3 DNA reads TGCGCCAGCAGCCACTGGTCCGACAATGAGCAGTTCTTC. The chain carries TRBV4-1 and TRBJ2-1, with D hard to call. V lost 3 bases and J 5 bases, leaving 8 bases between the germline ends. Germline V lookup: CDR1 MGHRA, CDR2 YSYEKL. The CDR3 spans 13 residues.

This chain links TRBV11-2 with TRBJ2-3; D might be TRBD1 (6 bases). Germline assignment: CDR1 SGHAT and CDR2 FQNNGV. Trimming removed 5 bases from V and 5 bases from J, with 17 bases in between. The CDR3 is 15 residues long. The CDR3 reads CASSIPATGLDTQYF. The DNA for the CDR3 is TGTGCCAGCAGCATACCCGCCACAGGGTTAGATACGCAGTATTTT.

The genes are TRBV7-9 and TRBJ1-4; the D is unclear. CDR3 length: 11 residues. Trimming cost V 8 bases and J 8 bases, with 9 bases left between them. Germline CDR1 reads SEHNR; CDR2 reads FQNEAQ (reference sequence). CDR3 amino acids: CASGPQEKLFF. As DNA, the CDR3 is TGTGCCAGCGGGCCCCAGGAAAAACTGTTTTTT.

The chain links TRBV6-5 to TRBJ2-7; D is uncertain. The ends were cut back, 9 bases at V and 6 bases at J, with 18 bases in the middle. The CDR3 is 13 residues long. Germline V lookup: CDR1 MNHEY, CDR2 SVGAGI. The CDR3 DNA reads TGTGCCAGTACCTCGATACCCCTTGGCGAGCAGTACTTC. The encoded protein is CASTSIPLGEQYF.

The V and J genes are TRBV27 and TRBJ2-7; tentative D call: TRBD2 (7 bases). CDR3 length equals 16 residues. V lost 3 bases and J 7 bases, leaving 22 bases between the germline ends. Per germline, CDR1 MNHEY and CDR2 SMNVEV (reference sequence). Here the CDR3 DNA reads TGTGCCAGCAGTTTCTCCGGGCAAACTAGGGGGGGTGAGCAGTACTTC. It translates to CASSFSGQTRGGEQYF.

V is TRBV30 and J is TRBJ2-7, with D unresolved. V was trimmed by 2 bases and J by 2 bases, leaving 16 bases between them. There are 15 residues in the CDR3. Germline lookup yields CDR1 GTSNPN and CDR2 SVGIG (reference sequence). The CDR3 loop is CAWSSDIPRAYEQYF. DNA for the CDR3: TGTGCCTGGAGTTCCGACATTCCGAGAGCCTACGAGCAGTACTTC.